This T cell receptor (beta chain) was obtained from a study of cytomegalovirus exposure and HLA in healthy donors. Overall study results and limits: V segments that were indistinguishable, TRBV6-2 and TRBV6-3 among them, were omitted from analysis.

The PCR contained 60 Vbeta and 13 Jbeta primers. Assay used: immunoSEQ multiplex PCR; TCRdb lists only in-frame clones, some missing. The profile covers 150,000 to 160,000 clones, with under 80% appearing a single time and about 2.1% taken by the ten largest. The germline V gene has CDR1 ENHRY and CDR2 SYGVKD. With V trimmed by 6 bases and J by 2 bases, 4 bases remained unmatched. The length of the CDR3 is 15 residues. Comments on this clone: Its matching antigen is unknown.

This chain connects TRBV10-3 to TRBJ2-3; 11 bases fit TRBD1. The clonotype originates from a man aged 25 to 40 in good health and CMV-seronegative. The sequenced sample was PBMCs. CDR3 loop: CAISKGQGVTDTQYF. CDR3 DNA sequence: TGTGCCATCAGCAAGGGACAGGGGGTCACAGATACGCAGTATTTT.